The 25 T cell receptor beta chains given below trace back to one sample, sequenced in a study of T cell changes during pregnancy in multiple sclerosis. Only in-frame clones appear in the TCRdb table, and some are missing; sequencing was by immunoSEQ multiplex PCR. Of tens of thousands of clones listed, about 95% were seen once; the top ten hold about 1%. Source: peripheral blood, taken in the second trimester of pregnancy. These receptors were taken from a female donor with multiple sclerosis, enrolled in a pregnancy study.

To note about this clone: A junction boundary mismatches the germline segment, possibly from a read error. The rearrangement uses TRBV7-8 and TRBJ2-5; a weak D match, TRBD2 (6 bases). Germline V lookup: CDR1 SGHVS, CDR2 FQNEAQ. The CDR3 contains 17 residues. CDR3 nucleotide sequence: TGTGCCAGTAGCTTAGGTCGTGAACTAGCTCTCCAAGAGACCCAGTACTTC. Its protein is CASSLGRELALQETQYF.

This chain joins TRBV7-7 and TRBJ2-2; 7 nucleotides agree with TRBD2. Germline assignment: CDR1 SSHAT and CDR2 FNYEAQ (reference sequence). Trimming cost V 5 bases and J 4 bases; bases outside gene matches: 7. The CDR3 loop spans 15 amino acids. CDR3 sequence: CASSPGLITTGELFF. CDR3 coding DNA: TGTGCCAGCAGCCCGGGACTAATAACCACCGGGGAGCTGTTTTTT.

Turning to this clone: Other DNA sequences within the sample encode an identical CDR3. The chain joins TRBV5-1 to TRBJ1-1; 9 positions agree with TRBD1. CDR3 length equals 14 residues. Germline CDR1 reads SGHRS; CDR2 reads YFSETQ. The junction had 3 bases not matched to a gene; V was cut back by 5 bases and J by 1 base. This CDR3 is CASSTGQGNTEAFF. CDR3 in DNA: TGCGCCAGCAGTACGGGACAGGGGAACACTGAAGCTTTCTTT.

V and J are TRBV5-4 and TRBJ2-2; TRBD2 aligns across 11 bases. The length of the CDR3 is 17 residues. The ends lost 1 base at V and 6 bases at J; junction bases unmatched: 8. Germline values: CDR1 SGHNT, CDR2 YYREEE (reference sequence). The CDR3 loop reads CASSLLKLAGVAGELFF. CDR3 nucleotide sequence: TGTGCCAGCAGCTTGCTGAAACTAGCGGGGGTGGCCGGGGAGCTGTTTTTT. The whole variable domain, filled in from reference TRBV5-4 and TRBJ2-2, reads ETGVTQSPTHLIKTRGQQVTLRCSSQSGHNTVSWYQQALGQGPQFIFQYYREEENGRGNFPPRFSGLQFPNYSSELNVNALELDDSALYLCASSLLKLAGVAGELFFGEGSRLTVL.

This clone has a single count. The chain recombines TRBV6-1 with TRBJ1-4; D uncertain. The V gene lost 4 bases and the J gene lost 0 bases, with 12 bases spanning the gap. The CDR3 extends over 16 amino acids. Germline loops: CDR1 MNHNS, CDR2 SASEGT. The CDR3 spells CASSAGLQTTNEKLFF. The CDR3 DNA reads as TGTGCCAGCAGTGCCGGACTGCAGACAACTAATGAAAAACTGTTTTTT.

J is TRBJ1-5 and V is TRBV7-2; 10 nucleotides match TRBD1. J gave up 6 bases and V 4 bases, and 6 bases lay outside the gene matches. CDR1 and CDR2 from the germline V gene are SGHTA and FQGNSA. The CDR3 runs to 15 residues. The CDR3: CASSSSGTGVQPQHF. DNA for the CDR3: TGTGCCAGCAGCTCCTCCGGGACAGGGGTTCAGCCCCAGCATTTT. Drawing the rest from reference TRBV7-2 and TRBJ1-5, the complete variable domain is GAGVSQSPSNKVTEKGKDVELRCDPISGHTALYWYRQSLGQGLEFLIYFQGNSAPDKSGLPSDRFSAERTGGSVSTLTIQRTQQEDSAVYLCASSSSGTGVQPQHFGDGTRLSIL.

The chain links TRBV28 to TRBJ2-7; maybe TRBD1 (6 bases). There are 15 residues in the CDR3. Looked up from germline, CDR1 is MDHEN and CDR2 is SYDVKM. V was clipped by 6 bases and J by 6 bases, with 21 bases between them. The CDR3 region is CASSTSQGGRSEQYF. The CDR3 DNA reads TGTGCCAGCAGCACGTCACAGGGCGGCCGGTCCGAGCAGTACTTC.

This chain uses TRBV13 with TRBJ1-2; 9 bases map to TRBD1. The CDR3 has 16 amino acids. Germline values: CDR1 PRHDT, CDR2 FYEKMQ (reference sequence). The ends lost 5 bases at V and 6 bases at J; junction bases unmatched: 13. The CDR3 protein is CASSLLRDREVDGYTF. CDR3 nucleotide sequence: TGTGCCAGCAGCCTCCTCAGGGACAGGGAAGTTGATGGCTACACCTTC.

This clone was observed a few times. The rearrangement joins TRBV28 to TRBJ2-1; 11 positions match TRBD1. Germline CDR1 and CDR2: MDHEN and SYDVKM. The CDR3 runs 14 residues. Trimming cost V 6 bases and J 12 bases; bases outside gene matches: 10. As DNA, the CDR3 is TGTGCCAGCAGGGGGATGGACAGGGGGCGGGGGCAGTTCTTC. This sequence encodes CASRGMDRGRGQFF. Looking up the rest from reference TRBV28 and TRBJ2-1 gives the full variable domain: DVKVTQSSRYLVKRTGEKVFLECVQDMDHENMFWYRQDPGLGLRLIYFSYDVKMKEKGDIPEGYSVSREKKERFSLILESASTNQTSMYLCASRGMDRGRGQFFGPGTRLTVL.

This clone came up once. The CDR3 loop is CASSFSGDSNQPQHF. The DNA for the CDR3 is TGCGCCAGCAGCTTTTCTGGAGATAGCAATCAGCCCCAGCATTTT. The rearrangement joins TRBV5-1 to TRBJ1-5; D is unresolved. Germline V CDR1 and CDR2: SGHRS, YFSETQ. The CDR3 consists of 15 residues. Trimming pared 2 bases from V and 0 bases from J, leaving 9 bases between.

The rearrangement links TRBV28 to TRBJ2-7; 7 bases fit TRBD2. The CDR3 extends over 12 amino acids. Germline CDR1 and CDR2: MDHEN and SYDVKM. With V trimmed by 8 bases and J by 5 bases, 6 bases remained unmatched. CDR3 sequence: CASLRGLDEQYF. The CDR3, as DNA: TGTGCCAGCCTCAGAGGACTAGACGAGCAGTACTTC.

The genes are TRBV7-3 and TRBJ1-1; 10 nucleotides match TRBD1. The V segment lost 5 bases and the J segment 4 bases; nucleotides outside the gene matches: 7. Germline-derived CDR1 and CDR2 are SGHTA and FQGTGA. This CDR3 spans 15 amino acids. This CDR3 reads CASSLWTGGSTEAFF. DNA of the CDR3: TGTGCCAGCAGCCTCTGGACAGGGGGAAGCACTGAAGCTTTCTTT. The full variable domain, with the rest looked up from reference TRBV7-3 and TRBJ1-1, is GAGVSQTPSNKVTEKGKYVELRCDPISGHTALYWYRQSLGQGPEFLIYFQGTGAADDSGLPNDRFFAVRPEGSVSTLKIQRTERGDSAVYLCASSLWTGGSTEAFFGQGTRLTVV.

The genes are TRBV28 and TRBJ2-7; 9 nucleotides line up with TRBD2. The CDR3 is made up of 16 amino acids. The V and J ends lost 3 bases and 1 base, in that order; junction bases with no gene match: 7. The germline gives CDR1 MDHEN, CDR2 SYDVKM. CDR3 nucleotides: TGTGCCAGCAGTTTGATATTGGGACTAGCATCCTACGAGCAGTACTTC. Encoded protein: CASSLILGLASYEQYF.

The chain is built from TRBV5-1 and TRBJ1-1; perhaps TRBD1 as D (6 bases). V gave up 2 bases and J gave up 3 bases, with 11 bases separating them. Germline values: CDR1 SGHRS, CDR2 YFSETQ. The CDR3 totals 14 residues. The CDR3: CASSFGGLDTEAFF. In DNA form, the CDR3 reads TGCGCCAGCAGCTTCGGGGGGCTGGACACTGAAGCTTTCTTT.

The chain is built from TRBV12-5 and TRBJ2-1; 9 positions match TRBD2. The CDR3 is 15 residues long. Germline lookup yields CDR1 LGHNT and CDR2 FRNRAP. Germline trimming cut 1 base from V and 6 bases from J; bases unmatched to any gene: 4. CDR3 in DNA: TGTGCTAGTGGTTTGGCCCTAGCGGGACCCAATGAGCAGTTCTTC. Translation: CASGLALAGPNEQFF.

The V and J genes are TRBV7-6 and TRBJ1-1, with a weak D call TRBD1 (5 bases). CDR3 length: 13 amino acids. The V gene's germline CDR1 is SGHVS and CDR2 FNYEAQ. V gave up 2 bases and J gave up 5 bases, with 9 bases separating them. CDR3 in amino acids: CASSLQGGTEAFF. Here the CDR3 DNA reads TGTGCCAGCAGCTTACAGGGTGGGACTGAAGCTTTCTTT.

This clone appeared a single time. The rearrangement joins TRBV2 to TRBJ2-7; 9 positions match TRBD1. J lost 1 base, V lost 5 bases, and 15 bases had no gene match. The CDR3 loop spans 18 amino acids. CDR1 is SNHLY, CDR2 FYNNEI, per germline. This chain's CDR3 is CASSQGLGQGMASYEQYF. As DNA, the CDR3 is TGTGCCAGCAGTCAAGGTCTCGGACAGGGGATGGCTTCCTACGAGCAGTACTTC.

V is TRBV19 and J is TRBJ2-1; no firm D call. CDR3 length equals 11 residues. V lost 8 bases to trimming and J lost 5 bases, with 7 bases between them. In germline, CDR1 is LNHDA, CDR2 SQIVND (reference sequence). The CDR3 sequence: CASSRHNEQFF. The CDR3 region has the DNA TGTGCCAGTTCGAGGCACAATGAGCAGTTCTTC. Using reference TRBV19 and TRBJ2-1 for the parts outside the CDR3, the full variable domain is DGGITQSPKYLFRKEGQNVTLSCEQNLNHDAMYWYRQDPGQGLRLIYYSQIVNDFQKGDIAEGYSVSREKKESFPLTVTSAQKNPTAFYLCASSRHNEQFFGPGTRLTVL.

Remarks on this clone: Distinct nucleotide sequences in the sample also encode this CDR3. This chain joins TRBV6-4 and TRBJ2-6; D not resolved. The V end was cut by 0 bases, the J end by 0 bases, with 3 bases between. Per germline, CDR1 MRHNA and CDR2 SNTAGT. The CDR3 has 15 residues. CDR3 DNA: TGTGCCAGCAGTGACTCTCACTCTGGGGCCAACGTCCTGACTTTC. Its translation is CASSDSHSGANVLTF.

The rearrangement uses TRBV28 and TRBJ1-5; D gene ambiguous. The CDR3 sequence is 16 residues long. Between the trimmed V and J ends, which lost 1 base and 9 bases, there was a span of 19 bases. Germline V gene sequence: CDR1 MDHEN, CDR2 SYDVKM. The CDR3 sequence is CASSLSDGPRGWPQHF. The CDR3, as DNA: TGTGCCAGCAGTTTATCGGATGGCCCCCGAGGTTGGCCCCAGCATTTT.

This chain links TRBV9 with TRBJ2-7; no clear D gene. V gave up 0 bases and J gave up 0 bases, with 7 bases separating them. In germline, CDR1 is SGDLS, CDR2 YYNGEE. This CDR3 spans 14 amino acids. DNA of the CDR3: TGTGCCAGCAGCGTAGTACACAACTCCTACGAGCAGTACTTC. This translates into CASSVVHNSYEQYF.

Worth noting for this clone: Other nucleotide sequences from this sample produce the same CDR3. V is TRBV9 and J is TRBJ2-7; 7 positions match TRBD1. Losses at the gene ends were 0 bases for V and 0 bases for J; bases not matched to a gene: 3. Germline CDR1 SGDLS, CDR2 YYNGEE. The CDR3 sequence is 15 residues long. In DNA form, the CDR3 reads TGTGCCAGCAGCGTAGCTCGGGACAGCTCCTACGAGCAGTACTTC. Translated: CASSVARDSSYEQYF.

The chain uses TRBV28 and TRBJ2-7, with TRBD1 identical over 7 bases. Germline CDR1 is MDHEN and CDR2 is SYDVKM. With V trimmed by 6 bases and J by 0 bases, 5 bases remained unmatched. CDR3 length: 14 residues. CDR3 protein: CASSRGGSSYEQYF. CDR3 in DNA: TGTGCCAGCAGCCGAGGGGGCAGCTCCTACGAGCAGTACTTC. The whole variable domain, filled in from reference TRBV28 and TRBJ2-7, reads DVKVTQSSRYLVKRTGEKVFLECVQDMDHENMFWYRQDPGLGLRLIYFSYDVKMKEKGDIPEGYSVSREKKERFSLILESASTNQTSMYLCASSRGGSSYEQYFGPGTRLTVT.

J is TRBJ2-1 and V is TRBV7-9; 8 bases align to TRBD1. The CDR3 is 16 amino acids. V shed 4 bases, J shed 7 bases, and the junction held 12 bases outside the gene matches. CDR1 and CDR2 (germline): SEHNR, FQNEAQ (reference sequence). In nucleotides, the CDR3 is TGTGCCAGCAGCTCCCTCCCGGGCAGGGGGCGAAATGAGCAGTTCTTC. Its translation is CASSSLPGRGRNEQFF.

V usage is TRBV6-5 and J usage is TRBJ2-7; 7 bases align to TRBD1. After removal of 2 bases from V and 6 bases from J, the junction contained 7 bases not matched to a gene. The CDR3 spans 14 residues. In germline, CDR1 is MNHEY, CDR2 SVGAGI. The CDR3 spells CASSYQGQIGEQYF. CDR3 coding DNA: TGTGCCAGCAGTTACCAGGGACAGATAGGCGAGCAGTACTTC.